The 29 T cell receptor beta chains below were found in one sample sequenced in a study of monozygotic twins with inflammatory bowel disease. TCRdb re-called the 5' RACE reads; every CDR3 protein appears as one record, without DNA. In all, the sample yields some 440,000 distinct CDR3 sequences. The sequencing input was blood. These TCRs come from a human donor with ulcerative colitis or Crohn's disease, or a healthy co-twin of an affected twin (not recorded which).

The chain combines TRBV5-3 with TRBJ2-1; TCRdb's D gene call, TRBD1, goes unchecked for lack of DNA. TRBV5-3 is identified as an open reading frame with a role that is uncertain. The CDR3 has 13 amino acids. CDR3 in amino acids: CARSLEGINEQFF.

The CDR3 loop is CASSYLLGGANTEAFF. The chain uses TRBV6-5 and TRBJ1-1; TCRdb returns TRBD1, unconfirmable since there is no DNA. This CDR3 comprises 16 residues. Germline V gene sequence: CDR1 MNHEY, CDR2 SVGAGI.

The CDR3 loop reads CATSSRLGPSTDTQYF. The genes are TRBV15 and TRBJ2-3; the TRBD1 assignment by TCRdb is unverifiable without DNA. In germline, CDR1 is LNHNV, CDR2 YYDKDF (reference sequence). The CDR3 totals 16 residues.

The chain joins TRBV20-1 to TRBJ2-5; TCRdb calls TRBD2, which cannot be checked without DNA. The CDR3 runs to 14 residues. In germline, CDR1 is DFQATT, CDR2 SNEGSKA (reference sequence). CDR3 amino acids: CSARPLAGSETQYF.

The genes are TRBV7-8 and TRBJ2-7. The CDR3 loop spans 12 amino acids. In germline, CDR1 is SGHVS, CDR2 FQNEAQ. This CDR3 is CATEDGSYEQYF.

The chain joins TRBV7-2 to TRBJ2-5; TCRdb calls TRBD1, which cannot be checked without DNA. CDR3 length: 14 amino acids. CDR1 is SGHTA, CDR2 FQGNSA, per germline. This chain's CDR3 is CASSFGTDQETQYF.

The genes are TRBV20-1 and TRBJ2-7. The CDR3 totals 14 residues. Germline V gene lookup returns CDR1 DFQATT and CDR2 SNEGSKA (reference sequence). CDR3 in amino acids: CSALNAGAPYEQYF.

The chain joins TRBV5-1 to TRBJ2-1; there is no DNA to check the TCRdb D call of TRBD1. Per germline, CDR1 SGHRS and CDR2 YFSETQ. The CDR3 is 14 amino acids. The CDR3 reads CASSLRQGADEQFF.

The chain employs TRBV2 and TRBJ1-2; with no DNA, the TCRdb D assignment of TRBD1 cannot be verified. The CDR3 length is 16 residues. The germline V gene has CDR1 SNHLY and CDR2 FYNNEI. The CDR3: CASSEDRPGTGVWLTF.

This chain joins TRBV6-6 and TRBJ1-2; TCRdb returns TRBD1, unconfirmable since there is no DNA. CDR3 length equals 14 residues. Per the germline V gene, CDR1 is MNHNY and CDR2 is SVGAGI (reference sequence). The CDR3 loop is CASSVRGGGYGYTF.

The chain recombines TRBV10-3 with TRBJ1-3; TCRdb outputs TRBD1, but without DNA this stays unchecked. The CDR3 runs 16 residues. The germline CDR1 and CDR2 sequences are ENHRY and SYGVKD. The CDR3 is CAISDPQGISGNTIYF.

The chain combines TRBV29-1 with TRBJ1-1. Germline V gene data show CDR1 as SQVTM and CDR2 as ANQGSEA. CDR3 size: 11 residues. CDR3 sequence reads: CSGAGPLEAFF.

The rearrangement uses TRBV7-9 and TRBJ2-3; TCRdb lists TRBD2, though no DNA is available to test this call. Germline values: CDR1 SEHNR, CDR2 FQNEAQ (reference sequence). This CDR3 comprises 16 residues. CDR3 residues: CASSPQGLAGTDTQYF. The full variable domain, with the rest looked up from reference TRBV7-9 and TRBJ2-3, is DTGVSQNPRHKITKRGQNVTFRCDPISEHNRLYWYRQTLGQGPEFLTYFQNEAQLEKSRLLSDRFSAERPKGSFSTLEIQRTEQGDSAMYLCASSPQGLAGTDTQYFGPGTRLTVL.

The chain uses TRBV20-1 and TRBJ2-1; TCRdb's D call of TRBD2 is untestable without DNA. This CDR3 contains 14 residues. Germline V gives CDR1 DFQATT, CDR2 SNEGSKA (reference sequence). This CDR3 reads CSAQPGLGYNEQFF.

The CDR3 is CASGQGAGYGYTF. This chain connects TRBV10-3 to TRBJ1-2; TCRdb indicates TRBD1, and absent DNA this call remains unverified. Germline CDR1 and CDR2: ENHRY and SYGVKD. CDR3 length: 13 amino acids.

The CDR3 protein is CASSLETGQGSYEQYF. This chain links TRBV5-1 with TRBJ2-7; there is no DNA to check the TCRdb D call of TRBD1. CDR1 is SGHRS, CDR2 YFSETQ, per germline. The CDR3 runs to 16 residues. The complete variable domain, with remaining parts taken from reference TRBV5-1 and TRBJ2-7, reads KAGVTQTPRYLIKTRGQQVTLSCSPISGHRSVSWYQQTPGQGLQFLFEYFSETQRNKGNFPGRFSGRQFSNSRSEMNVSTLELGDSALYLCASSLETGQGSYEQYFGPGTRLTVT.

The chain joins TRBV6-5 to TRBJ2-5; the TRBD1 assignment by TCRdb is unverifiable without DNA. The CDR3 has 15 residues. Germline V gives CDR1 MNHEY, CDR2 SVGAGI. CDR3 loop: CASSYPSAGEETQYF.

The V call is TRBV2, the J call TRBJ2-3; TCRdb calls TRBD1, which cannot be checked without DNA. In germline, CDR1 is SNHLY, CDR2 FYNNEI. The CDR3 is 15 amino acids. The CDR3 sequence is CASKIDSQGADTQYF. The variable domain in full, completed from reference TRBV2 and TRBJ2-3, reads EPEVTQTPSHQVTQMGQEVILRCVPISNHLYFYWYRQILGQKVEFLVSFYNNEISEKSEIFDDQFSVERPDGSNFTLKIRSTKLEDSAMYFCASKIDSQGADTQYFGPGTRLTVL.

The rearrangement links TRBV12-3 or TRBV12-4 to TRBJ2-3; TCRdb proposes TRBD1, but this gene call is untestable without DNA. The CDR3 runs 13 residues. CDR3 sequence: CAGSFQAGDTQYF.

The V call is TRBV7-9, the J call TRBJ1-2; the TCRdb call, TRBD1, lacks DNA for checking. The CDR3 runs 17 residues. Germline loops: CDR1 SEHNR, CDR2 FQNEAQ (reference sequence). The CDR3 loop is CASSLAQRWTRGDGYTF.

The CDR3 region is CAIRGADYGYTF. The chain joins TRBV10-3 to TRBJ1-2. Germline V gives CDR1 ENHRY, CDR2 SYGVKD. The CDR3 sequence is 12 residues long.

The rearrangement joins TRBV20-1 to TRBJ2-3. This CDR3 has 13 amino acids. Germline lookup yields CDR1 DFQATT and CDR2 SNEGSKA (reference sequence). CDR3 residues: CSSSPSLGDTQYF.

The chain employs TRBV7-2 and TRBJ2-7; TCRdb reports TRBD2, a call that lacks DNA to check it against. CDR1 is SGHTA and CDR2 is FQGNSA in the germline V gene. This CDR3 has 16 amino acids. The CDR3 protein is CASSLSSGSIAYEQYF.

The chain recombines TRBV30 with TRBJ1-1; the D call from TCRdb, TRBD1, cannot be confirmed without DNA. The CDR3 spans 15 residues. Germline V gives CDR1 GTSNPN, CDR2 SVGIG (reference sequence). The CDR3: CAWSDGRTGDTEAFF.

The gene calls are TRBV20-1 and TRBJ2-2; absent DNA, TCRdb's TRBD2 call cannot be checked. The length of the CDR3 is 14 residues. Germline V gives CDR1 DFQATT, CDR2 SNEGSKA (reference sequence). This CDR3 reads CSATSGANTGELFF.

The V and J genes are TRBV5-8 and TRBJ2-2; no DNA is available, so the TRBD2 call from TCRdb remains unchecked. CDR1 and CDR2 (germline): SGHTS, YDEGEE. This CDR3 has 16 residues. The CDR3 loop is CASSLTAGANTGELFF.

This chain links TRBV19 with TRBJ1-5. Germline CDR1 reads LNHDA; CDR2 reads SQIVND (reference sequence). This CDR3 comprises 13 residues. The CDR3 spells CASSPSANQPQHF.

The chain carries TRBV29-1 and TRBJ1-2; TCRdb proposes TRBD1, but this gene call is untestable without DNA. There are 13 residues in the CDR3. Germline lookup yields CDR1 SQVTM and CDR2 ANQGSEA. CDR3 in amino acids: CSVPKSGGQGYTF.

V is TRBV11-2 and J is TRBJ2-1; without DNA, the TCRdb call of TRBD2 cannot be checked. Germline CDR1 SGHAT, CDR2 FQNNGV. This CDR3 spans 14 amino acids. CDR3 region: CASRSLAGNNEQFF.